Detailed here is one T cell receptor (beta chain). Its antigen remains unidentified. This entry comes from a study of T cells in tuberculosis. J was trimmed by 5 bases and V by 2 bases; bases with no gene match: 6. This CDR3 comprises 15 residues. CDR1 is KGHSH, CDR2 LQKENI, per germline. The study, taken as a whole, reports: Active tuberculosis alpha repertoires lay closer to GMM-specific TCRs than controls'. Smaller alpha distances in active tuberculosis partly reflected shorter CDR3-alpha lengths.

Repertoires were generated with immunoSEQ multiplex PCR, while TCRdb's copy carries only in-frame clones and drops some. The table includes some 31,000 clones, 95% detected once. This clonotype was obtained from a donor between 10 and 35 years old with latent tuberculosis or without tuberculosis infection. The sample consisted of PBMCs. The chain links TRBV18 to TRBJ2-1, with 7 bases matching TRBD1. This CDR3 is CASSPLGGTDNEQFF. CDR3 sequence (DNA): TGTGCCAGCTCACCATTAGGGGGCACGGACAATGAGCAGTTCTTC.